Listed below are T cell receptor beta chains from one sample, sequenced in a study of STAT5B mutations in CD4+ large granular lymphocyte leukemia. Assay used: immunoSEQ multiplex PCR; TCRdb lists only in-frame clones, some missing. The sample holds 34,000 or so clones, 85% seen once. The sequencing input was CD4+ T cells from blood buffy coats. These receptors came from a human donor in good health. Both conserved end residues are part of each CDR3. The D gene is left open where the match is weak. Size is stated for part of the rows, as once, few or many counts, or as a class when the clone is expanded.

D,size,J,V,CDR3,DNA
.,.,TRBJ1-2,TRBV5-1,CASSPMGGYGYTF,TGCGCCAGCAGCCCGATGGGTGGCTATGGCTACACCTTC
.,.,TRBJ2-2,TRBV6-1,CASSERHGTGELFF,TGTGCCAGCAGTGAAAGGCACGGGACCGGGGAGCTGTTTTTT
.,.,TRBJ2-4,TRBV7-9,CASSLALPIAKNIQYF,TGTGCCAGCAGCTTAGCCCTACCGATAGCCAAAAACATTCAGTACTTC
TRBD1,.,TRBJ1-2,TRBV11-1,CASSFRGRGYTF,TGTGCCAGCAGCTTCAGGGGGCGAGGCTACACCTTC
.,.,TRBJ1-2,TRBV7-2,CASSPGRYGYTF,TGTGCCAGCAGCCCAGGACGATATGGCTACACCTTC
.,few,TRBJ2-7,TRBV15,CATSSSISLGGFADEQYF,TGTGCCACCAGCAGCTCCATATCATTGGGGGGATTCGCAGACGAGCAGTACTTC
.,.,TRBJ2-1,TRBV6-6,CASSWLHEQFF,TGTGCCAGCAGTTGGCTACATGAGCAGTTCTTC
TRBD1,.,TRBJ1-5,TRBV29-1,CSVKDRGSQPQHF,TGCAGCGTTAAGGACAGGGGGAGTCAGCCCCAGCATTTT
.,.,TRBJ1-4,TRBV5-8,CASSFDAREKLFF,TGTGCCAGCAGCTTTGATGCTAGGGAAAAACTGTTTTTT
.,.,TRBJ1-1,TRBV28,CASSLPETEAFF,TGTGCCAGCAGTTTACCAGAAACTGAAGCTTTCTTT
.,once,TRBJ1-6,TRBV6-4,CASSNGKDNSPLHF,TGTGCCAGCAGCAACGGTAAAGATAATTCACCCCTCCACTTT
.,once,TRBJ1-1,TRBV13,CASRLSGAMNTEAFF,TGTGCCAGCAGACTCTCAGGGGCGATGAACACTGAAGCTTTCTTT
.,.,TRBJ2-3,TRBV10-3,CAISESRVGRRGSTDTQYF,TGTGCCATCAGTGAGTCAAGGGTGGGACGGAGGGGTAGCACAGATACGCAGTATTTT
TRBD2,.,TRBJ2-5,TRBV10-3,CAIGSGRNQETQYF,TGTGCCATCGGGAGCGGGAGGAACCAAGAGACCCAGTACTTC
.,.,TRBJ1-5,TRBV19,CASKGDTAWEPQHF,TGTGCCAGTAAAGGTGACACCGCTTGGGAGCCCCAGCATTTT
.,.,TRBJ1-5,TRBV30,CAWSYRGGQPQHF,TGTGCCTGGAGTTATAGGGGCGGACAGCCCCAGCATTTT
TRBD2,.,TRBJ2-7,TRBV7-2,CASSSPSGRRGGEQYF,TGTGCCAGCAGCTCCCCAAGCGGGAGGCGGGGCGGCGAGCAGTACTTC
TRBD1,.,TRBJ2-7,TRBV6-5,CASWTGVAREQYF,TGTGCCAGCTGGACAGGGGTAGCGAGGGAGCAGTACTTC
.,.,TRBJ2-3,TRBV2,CASSELPSTDTQYF,TGTGCCAGCAGTGAATTACCAAGCACAGATACGCAGTATTTT
.,.,TRBJ2-5,TRBV2,CASSTRLVMQTQYF,TGTGCCAGCAGTACCCGCCTAGTTATGCAGACCCAGTACTTC
TRBD2,.,TRBJ2-1,TRBV15,CATSLTSGNNEQFF,TGTGCCACCAGCCTTACTAGCGGGAACAATGAGCAGTTCTTC
TRBD2,few,TRBJ2-1,TRBV30,CAWSRGLAGVGQFF,TGTGCCTGGAGCAGGGGGCTAGCGGGAGTTGGGCAGTTCTTC
.,.,TRBJ1-1,TRBV28,CASSTEGLMNTEAFF,TGTGCCAGCAGTACGGAGGGGCTTATGAACACTGAAGCTTTCTTT